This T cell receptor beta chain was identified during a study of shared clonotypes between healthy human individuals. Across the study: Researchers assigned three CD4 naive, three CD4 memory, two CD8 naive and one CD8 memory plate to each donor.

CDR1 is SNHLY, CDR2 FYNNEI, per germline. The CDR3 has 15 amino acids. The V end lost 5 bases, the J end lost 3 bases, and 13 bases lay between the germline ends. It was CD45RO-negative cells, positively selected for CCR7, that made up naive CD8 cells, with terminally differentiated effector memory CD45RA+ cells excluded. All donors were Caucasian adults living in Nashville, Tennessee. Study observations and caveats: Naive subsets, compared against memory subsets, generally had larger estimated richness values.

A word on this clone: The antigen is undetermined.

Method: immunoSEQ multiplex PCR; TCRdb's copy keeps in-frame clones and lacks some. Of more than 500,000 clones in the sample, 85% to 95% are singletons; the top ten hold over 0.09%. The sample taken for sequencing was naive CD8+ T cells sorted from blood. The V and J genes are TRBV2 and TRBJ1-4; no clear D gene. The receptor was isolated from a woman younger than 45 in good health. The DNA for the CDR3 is TGTGCCAGCAGTCCCGGACTGAGCGCTAATGAAAAACTGTTTTTT. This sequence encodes CASSPGLSANEKLFF.